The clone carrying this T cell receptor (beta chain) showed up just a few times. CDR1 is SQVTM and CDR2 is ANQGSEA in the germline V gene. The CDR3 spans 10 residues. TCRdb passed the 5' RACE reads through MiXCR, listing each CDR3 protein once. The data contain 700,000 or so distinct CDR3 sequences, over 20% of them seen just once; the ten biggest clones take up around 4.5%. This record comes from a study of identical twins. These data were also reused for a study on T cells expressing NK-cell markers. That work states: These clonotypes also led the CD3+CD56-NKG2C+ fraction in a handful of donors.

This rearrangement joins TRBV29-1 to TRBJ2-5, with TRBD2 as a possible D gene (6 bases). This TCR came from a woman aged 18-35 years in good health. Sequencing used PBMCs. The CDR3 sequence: CTGGTETQYF. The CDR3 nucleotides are TGCACCGGGGGAACGGAGACCCAGTACTTC.